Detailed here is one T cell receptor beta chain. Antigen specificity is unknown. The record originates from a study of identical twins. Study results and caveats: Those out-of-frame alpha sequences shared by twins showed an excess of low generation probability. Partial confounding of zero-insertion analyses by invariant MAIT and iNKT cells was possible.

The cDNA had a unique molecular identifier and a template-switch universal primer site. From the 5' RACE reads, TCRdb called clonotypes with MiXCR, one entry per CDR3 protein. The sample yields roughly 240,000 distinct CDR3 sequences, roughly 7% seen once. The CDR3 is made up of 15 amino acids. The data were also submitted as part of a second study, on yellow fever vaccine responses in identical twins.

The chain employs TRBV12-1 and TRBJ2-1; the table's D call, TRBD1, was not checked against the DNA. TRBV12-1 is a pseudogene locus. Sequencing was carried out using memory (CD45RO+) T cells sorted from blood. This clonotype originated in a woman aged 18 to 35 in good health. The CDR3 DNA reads TGTGCCAGCAGCTCTCAGGGGGCGCGTCAGGGGGAGCAGTTCTTC. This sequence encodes CASSSQGARQGEQFF.